This T cell receptor (beta chain) appears in the sequencing data of a study of spatial heterogeneity in lung cancer. Study-wide results and limits: Circulating ubiquitous expanded tumor TCRs were observed more frequently at resection than at follow-up.

The germline gives CDR1 SGHTA, CDR2 FQGNSA. This CDR3 comprises 12 residues. Trimming removed 8 bases from V and 0 bases from J, with 8 bases in between. The time point is: sample taken at primary tumor resection. Sequencing of whole RNA from tumor, nontumor lung or frozen PBMC involved no sorting. The 72 donors had untreated early-stage non-small cell lung cancer. TCR cDNA molecules each had a unique molecular identifier. TCRdb re-called the 5' RACE reads with MiXCR, one entry per CDR3 protein. Of 3,000 to 4,000 distinct CDR3 sequences in the sample, approximately 8.9% were seen once. In this sample, this clonotype turned up once. Its antigen remains unknown.

This sequence was found in a female donor with early-stage non-small cell lung cancer. Sequenced here: PBMCs, sampled at surgery. This chain uses TRBV7-2 with TRBJ2-7, with D possibly being TRBD1 (6 bases). DNA for the CDR3: TGTGCCAGCGAGGACAGCTCCTACGAGCAGTACTTC. It yields the protein CASEDSSYEQYF.